Each of the 5 T cell receptor beta chains below was sequenced from the same sample in a study of early T cells in non-severe SARS-CoV-2 infection. One entry per CDR3 protein results from TCRdb running MiXCR on the 5' RACE reads. The sample holds about 67,000 distinct CDR3 sequences, approximately 10% seen once. Specimen: whole blood. All receptors come from an adult who was a healthcare worker with PCR-confirmed SARS-CoV-2 infection or an uninfected control (not recorded which).

The rearrangement links TRBV29-1 to TRBJ2-5; D is unclear. From germline, CDR1 is SQVTM and CDR2 ANQGSEA. Trimming took 1 base from V and 7 from J, leaving 10 bases between them. The CDR3 contains 12 residues. CDR3 in DNA: TGCAGCGTTGAAGCGTGGAAAGGGACCCAGTACTTC. Amino acids: CSVEAWKGTQYF.

This clonotype was observed many times. V gene TRBV29-1 combines with J gene TRBJ2-2; D remains ambiguous. Trimming left V 2 bases short and J 0 bases short, with 4 bases between. In germline, CDR1 is SQVTM, CDR2 ANQGSEA. The CDR3 contains 13 residues. This CDR3 reads CSVELPNTGELFF. Here the CDR3 DNA reads TGCAGCGTTGAACTACCGAACACCGGGGAGCTGTTTTTT.

This clonotype was seen repeatedly, ten times or more. The V and J genes are TRBV19 and TRBJ2-2; D gene uncertain. Germline CDR1 is LNHDA and CDR2 is SQIVND (reference sequence). The CDR3 covers 14 residues. The V end was cut by 5 bases, the J end by 0 bases, with 7 bases between. CDR3 sequence: CASSSQANTGELFF. CDR3 DNA: TGTGCCAGTAGTTCGCAAGCGAACACCGGGGAGCTGTTTTTT. The whole variable domain, filled in from reference TRBV19 and TRBJ2-2, reads DGGITQSPKYLFRKEGQNVTLSCEQNLNHDAMYWYRQDPGQGLRLIYYSQIVNDFQKGDIAEGYSVSREKKESFPLTVTSAQKNPTAFYLCASSSQANTGELFFGEGSRLTVL.

This clonotype came up many times. CDR3 nucleotides: TGTGCCACCGGAGCCGGGACAGGGGCTGAAAAACTGTTTTTT. Its translation is CATGAGTGAEKLFF. The chain recombines TRBV6-1 with TRBJ1-4, with 10 bases matching TRBD1. From germline, CDR1 is MNHNS and CDR2 SASEGT. The CDR3 is 14 amino acids. Trimming at V came to 10 bases and at J to 7 bases, leaving 9 bases not matched to a gene.

In its sample, this clonotype was seen many times. The genes are TRBV20-1 and TRBJ2-7; 8 positions match TRBD2. This CDR3 comprises 12 residues. Germline V gives CDR1 DFQATT, CDR2 SNEGSKA (reference sequence). The CDR3 DNA reads as TGCACAACGGGAACTAGCGGTTACGAGCAGTACTTC. This codes for CTTGTSGYEQYF.